The 27 T cell receptor beta chains below come from one sample, sequenced in a study of cytomegalovirus exposure and HLA in healthy donors. It was with 60 Vbeta and 13 Jbeta primers that the PCR ran. TCRdb keeps only in-frame clones here, not all; method: immunoSEQ multiplex PCR. The sample includes around 140,000 clones, 77% of them seen just once. Specimen: PBMCs. These receptors originate from a woman between 40 and 55 years old in good health and CMV-seronegative.

The chain carries TRBV5-6 and TRBJ1-6, with a possible D match to TRBD1 (6 bases). Germline V gene lookup returns CDR1 SGHDT and CDR2 YYEEEE. The CDR3 spans 14 residues. Trimming shortened V by 4 bases and J by 9 bases, and 14 bases separated the two germline ends. In nucleotides, the CDR3 is TGTGCCAGCAGCCCCCTACAGGGCAGTTCACCCCTCCACTTT. Translating gives CASSPLQGSSPLHF.

The chain uses TRBV6-1 and TRBJ1-1, with a possible D match to TRBD1 (6 bases). The CDR3 has 12 residues. Trimming shortened V by 10 bases and J by 1 base, and 10 bases separated the two germline ends. CDR1 and CDR2 from the germline V gene are MNHNS and SASEGT. The DNA for the CDR3 is TGTGCCAACTCGACAGGGAACACTGAAGCTTTCTTT. This encodes CANSTGNTEAFF.

The rearrangement joins TRBV15 to TRBJ2-7, with a weak D call TRBD2 (6 bases). V lost 4 bases and J 2 bases, leaving 12 bases between the germline ends. CDR3 size: 14 residues. Per germline, CDR1 LNHNV and CDR2 YYDKDF (reference sequence). This CDR3 is CATSIGTSPYEQYF. The CDR3 coding sequence is TGTGCCACCAGCATCGGGACTTCCCCCTACGAGCAGTACTTC.

The chain recombines TRBV19 with TRBJ1-5, with D perhaps matching TRBD1 (5 bases). V was clipped by 3 bases and J by 4 bases, with 16 bases between them. This CDR3 has 16 residues. Per germline, CDR1 LNHDA and CDR2 SQIVND (reference sequence). The CDR3 reads CASSIFQGIRNQPQHF. CDR3 nucleotide sequence: TGTGCCAGTAGTATTTTTCAGGGTATAAGAAATCAGCCCCAGCATTTT.

The CDR3 DNA reads as TGTGCCAGCAGTTACATGGGGGCACAAGAGACCCAGTACTTC. It translates to CASSYMGAQETQYF. J is TRBJ2-5 and V is TRBV6-5, with D possibly matching TRBD1 (6 bases). The CDR3 has 14 amino acids. Germline V gene sequence: CDR1 MNHEY, CDR2 SVGAGI. With 2 bases removed from V and 2 bases from J, the gap between germline ends came to 9 bases.

This rearrangement joins TRBV5-6 to TRBJ2-1; 9 bases align to TRBD1. V lost 4 bases to trimming and J lost 7 bases; unmatched junction nucleotides: 12. Germline CDR1 and CDR2: SGHDT and YYEEEE. This CDR3 has 16 amino acids. This chain's CDR3 is CASSLQGAVVDNEQFF. The CDR3 DNA reads as TGTGCCAGCAGCCTACAGGGGGCGGTGGTTGATAATGAGCAGTTCTTC.

This clone occurred a few times. V and J are TRBV7-9 and TRBJ1-4; D perhaps matches TRBD1 (6 bases). V lost 0 bases to trimming and J lost 8 bases, with 16 bases between them. From germline, CDR1 is SEHNR and CDR2 FQNEAQ (reference sequence). The length of the CDR3 is 16 residues. The CDR3: CASSLALIPQGEKLFF. The CDR3 coding sequence is TGTGCCAGCAGCTTAGCGCTGATACCCCAGGGGGAAAAACTGTTTTTT.

The gene calls are TRBV5-1 and TRBJ1-2; 7 bases line up with TRBD1. The V gene's germline CDR1 is SGHRS and CDR2 YFSETQ. The ends lost 0 bases at V and 2 bases at J; junction bases unmatched: 1. This CDR3 is built from 14 residues. CDR3 sequence: CASSLDRGNYGYTF. The DNA of the CDR3 is TGCGCCAGCAGCTTGGACAGGGGAAACTATGGCTACACCTTC. Combining the CDR3 with reference TRBV5-1 and TRBJ1-2 gives the whole variable domain KAGVTQTPRYLIKTRGQQVTLSCSPISGHRSVSWYQQTPGQGLQFLFEYFSETQRNKGNFPGRFSGRQFSNSRSEMNVSTLELGDSALYLCASSLDRGNYGYTFGSGTRLTVV.

V and J are TRBV29-1 and TRBJ1-4; 9 nucleotides match TRBD1. The CDR3 loop spans 13 amino acids. The V gene end was trimmed by 6 bases and the J gene end by 4 bases; junction bases not matched to a gene: 3. Germline CDR1 and CDR2: SQVTM and ANQGSEA. The CDR3 loop reads CSVVDRGNEKLFF. In nucleotides, the CDR3 is TGCAGCGTAGTGGACAGGGGTAATGAAAAACTGTTTTTT.

This rearrangement joins TRBV11-2 to TRBJ2-7, with D maybe TRBD2 (6 bases). This CDR3 is built from 15 residues. V was trimmed by 1 base and J by 0 bases, leaving 10 bases between them. The V gene's germline CDR1 is SGHAT and CDR2 FQNNGV. The CDR3 loop reads CASSLAVGGSYEQYF. Written as DNA, the CDR3 is TGTGCCAGCAGCTTAGCGGTCGGGGGCTCCTACGAGCAGTACTTC.

The rearrangement links TRBV28 to TRBJ2-2, with 10 positions matching TRBD2. After removal of 5 bases from V and 6 bases from J, the junction contained 6 bases not matched to a gene. The CDR3 sequence is 15 residues long. CDR1 and CDR2 (germline): MDHEN, SYDVKM. In DNA form, the CDR3 reads TGTGCCAGCAGTCCCTGGACTAGCGGATCCGGGGAGCTGTTTTTT. Its translation is CASSPWTSGSGELFF. Filled out from reference TRBV28 and TRBJ2-2, the complete variable domain reads DVKVTQSSRYLVKRTGEKVFLECVQDMDHENMFWYRQDPGLGLRLIYFSYDVKMKEKGDIPEGYSVSREKKERFSLILESASTNQTSMYLCASSPWTSGSGELFFGEGSRLTVL.

Only a few counts were recorded for this clone. In DNA, the CDR3 is TGTGCCAGCAGCTTAGGGTATGCCGGGACATACTACGAGCAGTACTTC. As protein: CASSLGYAGTYYEQYF. The chain is built from TRBV7-2 and TRBJ2-7; maybe TRBD1 (6 bases). This CDR3 has 16 amino acids. The V end lost 1 base, the J end lost 3 bases, and 16 bases lay between the germline ends. CDR1 SGHTA and CDR2 FQGNSA come from the germline V gene.

V and J are TRBV6-5 and TRBJ2-1; 11 bases fit TRBD2. Trimming at V came to 5 bases and at J to 6 bases, leaving 6 bases not matched to a gene. The germline V gene encodes CDR1 MNHEY and CDR2 SVGAGI. The CDR3 is made up of 15 amino acids. CDR3 in amino acids: CASSIAGGTINEQFF. CDR3 nucleotide sequence: TGTGCCAGCAGTATAGCGGGGGGGACGATCAATGAGCAGTTCTTC.

The count of this clone is one. The genes are TRBV27 and TRBJ1-5; D is undetermined. V was clipped by 5 bases and J by 5 bases, with 22 bases between them. Looked up from germline, CDR1 is MNHEY and CDR2 is SMNVEV (reference sequence). The CDR3 runs to 17 residues. The CDR3 reads CASSPMTGSKADQPQHF. In DNA form, the CDR3 reads TGTGCCAGCAGTCCCATGACCGGGAGTAAGGCGGATCAGCCCCAGCATTTT.

V is TRBV5-1 and J is TRBJ2-7; the D is unclear. The germline V and J ends were trimmed by 0 bases and 3 bases, with 10 bases remaining between them. The CDR3 extends over 14 amino acids. CDR1 is SGHRS, CDR2 YFSETQ, per germline. The CDR3 region has the DNA TGCGCCAGCAGCTTGGAAACCCAGGACTACGAGCAGTACTTC. Residues: CASSLETQDYEQYF.

The V call is TRBV7-8, the J call TRBJ1-1; no reliable D call. The ends were cut back, 0 bases at V and 4 bases at J, with 9 bases in the middle. CDR3 length: 14 residues. Germline V lookup: CDR1 SGHVS, CDR2 FQNEAQ. The CDR3 DNA is TGTGCCAGCAGCTTAGCCAGTGGTGGCACTGAAGCTTTCTTT. It is translated as CASSLASGGTEAFF.

This clone was picked up a small number of times. This rearrangement joins TRBV28 to TRBJ1-5; 7 bases map to TRBD1. V lost 6 bases, J lost 4 bases, and 6 bases stayed unmatched. The CDR3 spans 14 residues. CDR1 and CDR2 from the germline V gene are MDHEN and SYDVKM. CDR3: CASRQTGLNQPQHF. DNA of the CDR3: TGTGCCAGCAGGCAGACAGGGTTGAATCAGCCCCAGCATTTT. Together with reference TRBV28 and TRBJ1-5, the CDR3 gives the full variable domain: DVKVTQSSRYLVKRTGEKVFLECVQDMDHENMFWYRQDPGLGLRLIYFSYDVKMKEKGDIPEGYSVSREKKERFSLILESASTNQTSMYLCASRQTGLNQPQHFGDGTRLSIL.

The chain links TRBV19 to TRBJ2-1; D is possibly TRBD1 (6 bases). Germline CDR1 LNHDA, CDR2 SQIVND (reference sequence). V lost 7 bases, J lost 4 bases, and 11 bases lay in between. This CDR3 has 13 residues. This chain's CDR3 is CASTQGPYNEQFF. The CDR3 nucleotides are TGTGCCAGTACCCAGGGGCCGTACAATGAGCAGTTCTTC.

In this sample, this clone turned up a few times. The rearrangement joins TRBV6-5 to TRBJ1-2; no definite D call. This CDR3 has 13 amino acids. Germline loops: CDR1 MNHEY, CDR2 SVGAGI. Trimming cost V 6 bases and J 8 bases, with 16 bases left between them. The chain's CDR3 is CASSPAEVQGYTF. The CDR3 DNA reads TGTGCCAGCAGCCCCGCGGAGGTCCAAGGCTACACCTTC.

The chain couples TRBV5-1 to TRBJ1-2; 8 bases fit TRBD1. The junction had 8 bases not matched to a gene; V was cut back by 4 bases and J by 3 bases. Germline V lookup: CDR1 SGHRS, CDR2 YFSETQ. The CDR3 contains 15 residues. The DNA of the CDR3 is TGCGCCAGCAGCAGAGGACAGGGTGATTACTATGGCTACACCTTC. Encoded protein: CASSRGQGDYYGYTF. Together with reference TRBV5-1 and TRBJ1-2, the CDR3 gives the full variable domain: KAGVTQTPRYLIKTRGQQVTLSCSPISGHRSVSWYQQTPGQGLQFLFEYFSETQRNKGNFPGRFSGRQFSNSRSEMNVSTLELGDSALYLCASSRGQGDYYGYTFGSGTRLTVV.

The chain has TRBV5-5 and TRBJ2-5, with D maybe TRBD1 (6 bases). Trimming removed 4 bases at V and 5 bases at J, with 15 bases between. This CDR3 is built from 14 residues. Germline V gene lookup returns CDR1 SGHKS and CDR2 YYEKEE (reference sequence). CDR3 region: CASSPWRQGETQYF. CDR3 DNA: TGTGCCAGCAGCCCATGGAGGCAGGGGGAGACCCAGTACTTC. The full variable domain, in which reference TRBV5-5 and TRBJ2-5 provide the parts outside the CDR3, is DAGVTQSPTHLIKTRGQQVTLRCSPISGHKSVSWYQQVLGQGPQFIFQYYEKEERGRGNFPDRFSARQFPNYSSELNVNALLLGDSALYLCASSPWRQGETQYFGPGTRLLVL.

The chain carries TRBV6-5 and TRBJ2-7, with D tentatively TRBD2 (6 bases). The length of the CDR3 is 14 residues. The germline V gene encodes CDR1 MNHEY and CDR2 SVGAGI. The germline V and J ends were trimmed by 4 bases and 0 bases, with 10 bases remaining between them. The CDR3 is CASSSRLVSYEQYF. The CDR3, as DNA: TGTGCCAGCAGTTCGAGACTAGTCTCCTACGAGCAGTACTTC.

The chain recombines TRBV30 with TRBJ1-5, with a possible D match to TRBD1 (5 bases). V was pared by 2 bases and J by 0 bases, with 23 bases between. From germline, CDR1 is GTSNPN and CDR2 SVGIG (reference sequence). The CDR3 has 19 amino acids. The CDR3 nucleotides are TGTGCCTGGAGTCCGCGGGTCTCAGGGTTGGACTATAGCAATCAGCCCCAGCATTTT. Its protein is CAWSPRVSGLDYSNQPQHF. Using reference TRBV30 and TRBJ1-5 for the parts outside the CDR3, the full variable domain is SQTIHQWPATLVQPVGSPLSLECTVEGTSNPNLYWYRQAAGRGLQLLFYSVGIGQISSEVPQNLSASRPQDRQFILSSKKLLLSDSGFYLCAWSPRVSGLDYSNQPQHFGDGTRLSIL.

The table lists this clone with a few counts. CDR3 sequence: CASSSRGQPQHF. In nucleotides, the CDR3 is TGTGCCAGCAGTTCCAGGGGCCAGCCCCAGCATTTT. This sequence joins TRBV28 and TRBJ1-5, with D possibly matching TRBD1 (6 bases). In germline, CDR1 is MDHEN, CDR2 SYDVKM. This CDR3 contains 12 residues. V was shortened by 4 bases and J by 7 bases, with 8 bases between the two germline ends.

V is TRBV6-5 and J is TRBJ1-2; maybe TRBD1 (6 bases). The CDR3 sequence is 15 residues long. Germline CDR1 is MNHEY and CDR2 is SVGAGI. The ends were cut back, 2 bases at V and 5 bases at J, with 15 bases in the middle. CDR3 coding DNA: TGTGCCAGCAGTTACCCGGCCAGGGGAGAGTATGGCTACACCTTC. The encoded protein is CASSYPARGEYGYTF.

The chain recombines TRBV13 with TRBJ2-7; D is possibly TRBD1 (6 bases). CDR3 length: 14 residues. Trimming removed 3 bases from V and 6 bases from J, with 15 bases in between. Per germline, CDR1 PRHDT and CDR2 FYEKMQ (reference sequence). The CDR3 DNA reads TGTGCCAGCAGCTTCCGACAGGTTGGGGGCGAGCAGTACTTC. Translated, it gives CASSFRQVGGEQYF.

CDR3 protein: CASSLLSGYEQYF. DNA for the CDR3: TGTGCCAGCAGCTTATTGAGCGGTTACGAGCAGTACTTC. V and J are TRBV7-8 and TRBJ2-7; D perhaps matches TRBD2 (5 bases). Germline CDR1 and CDR2: SGHVS and FQNEAQ. This CDR3 has 13 amino acids. The V gene lost 2 bases and the J gene lost 4 bases, with 9 bases spanning the gap.